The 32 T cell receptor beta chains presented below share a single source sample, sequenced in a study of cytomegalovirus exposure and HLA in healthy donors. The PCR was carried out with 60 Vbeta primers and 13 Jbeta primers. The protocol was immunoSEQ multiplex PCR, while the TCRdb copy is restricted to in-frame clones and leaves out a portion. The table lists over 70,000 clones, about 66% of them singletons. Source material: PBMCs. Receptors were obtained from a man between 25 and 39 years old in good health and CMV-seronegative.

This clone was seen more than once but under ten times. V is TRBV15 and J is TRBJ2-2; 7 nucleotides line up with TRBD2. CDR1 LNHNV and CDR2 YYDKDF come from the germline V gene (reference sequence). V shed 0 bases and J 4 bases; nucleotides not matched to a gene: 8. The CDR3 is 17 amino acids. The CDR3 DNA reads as TGTGCCACCAGCAGAGATATCGGGACTATTACCACCGGGGAGCTGTTTTTT. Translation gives CATSRDIGTITTGELFF.

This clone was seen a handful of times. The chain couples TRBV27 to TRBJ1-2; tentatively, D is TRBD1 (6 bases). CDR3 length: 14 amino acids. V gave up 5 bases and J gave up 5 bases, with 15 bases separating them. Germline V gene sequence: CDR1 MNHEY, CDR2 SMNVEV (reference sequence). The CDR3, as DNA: TGTGCCAGCAGTCTTATCGGGACAAATTATGGCTACACCTTC. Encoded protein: CASSLIGTNYGYTF.

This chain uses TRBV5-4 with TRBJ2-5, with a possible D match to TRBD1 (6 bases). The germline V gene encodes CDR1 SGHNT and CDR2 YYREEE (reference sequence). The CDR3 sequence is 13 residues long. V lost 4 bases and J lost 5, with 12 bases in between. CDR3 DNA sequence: TGTGCCAGCAGCGGGCGCCAGGGGGAGACCCAGTACTTC. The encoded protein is CASSGRQGETQYF.

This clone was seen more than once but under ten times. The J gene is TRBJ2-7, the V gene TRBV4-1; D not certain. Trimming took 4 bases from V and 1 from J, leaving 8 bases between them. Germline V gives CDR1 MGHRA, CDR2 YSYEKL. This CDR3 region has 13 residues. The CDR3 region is CASSPTASYEQYF. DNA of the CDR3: TGCGCCAGCAGCCCGACTGCATCCTACGAGCAGTACTTC.

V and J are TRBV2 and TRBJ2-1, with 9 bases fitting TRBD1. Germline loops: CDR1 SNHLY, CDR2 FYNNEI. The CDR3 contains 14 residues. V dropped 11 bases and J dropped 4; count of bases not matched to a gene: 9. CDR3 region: CAGRQGGEYNEQFF. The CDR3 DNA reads TGTGCCGGACGACAGGGGGGGGAGTACAATGAGCAGTTCTTC. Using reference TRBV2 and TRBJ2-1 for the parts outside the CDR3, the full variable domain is EPEVTQTPSHQVTQMGQEVILRCVPISNHLYFYWYRQILGQKVEFLVSFYNNEISEKSEIFDDQFSVERPDGSNFTLKIRSTKLEDSAMYFCAGRQGGEYNEQFFGPGTRLTVL.

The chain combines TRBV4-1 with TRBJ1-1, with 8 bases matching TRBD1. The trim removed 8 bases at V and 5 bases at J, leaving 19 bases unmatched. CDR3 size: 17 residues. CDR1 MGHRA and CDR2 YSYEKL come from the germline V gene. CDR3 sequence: CASRTGSAGGYRTEAFF. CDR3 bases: TGCGCCAGCCGAACGGGATCGGCAGGGGGCTATCGTACTGAAGCTTTCTTT.

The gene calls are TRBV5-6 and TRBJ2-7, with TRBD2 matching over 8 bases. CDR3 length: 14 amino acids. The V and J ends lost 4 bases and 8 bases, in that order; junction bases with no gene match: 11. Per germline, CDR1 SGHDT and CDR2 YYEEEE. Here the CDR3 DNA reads TGTGCCAGCAGCCATCCCCTAAAGCGGGAGAAGCAGTACTTC. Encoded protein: CASSHPLKREKQYF.

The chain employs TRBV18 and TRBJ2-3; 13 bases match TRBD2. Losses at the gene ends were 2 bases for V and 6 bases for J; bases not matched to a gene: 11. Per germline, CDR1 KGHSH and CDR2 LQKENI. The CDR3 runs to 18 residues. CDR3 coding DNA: TGTGCCAGCTCACCATCGAATATTAGGACTAGCGGGAGCGATACGCAGTATTTT. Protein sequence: CASSPSNIRTSGSDTQYF. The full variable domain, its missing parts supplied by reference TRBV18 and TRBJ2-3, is NAGVMQNPRHLVRRRGQEARLRCSPMKGHSHVYWYRQLPEEGLKFMVYLQKENIIDESGMPKERFSAEFPKEGPSILRIQQVVRGDSAAYFCASSPSNIRTSGSDTQYFGPGTRLTVL.

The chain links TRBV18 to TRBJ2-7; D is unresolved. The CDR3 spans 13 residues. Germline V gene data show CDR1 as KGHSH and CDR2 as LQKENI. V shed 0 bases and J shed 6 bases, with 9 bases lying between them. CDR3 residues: CASSPPHLSEQYF. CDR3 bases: TGTGCCAGCTCACCACCTCACTTGTCCGAGCAGTACTTC.

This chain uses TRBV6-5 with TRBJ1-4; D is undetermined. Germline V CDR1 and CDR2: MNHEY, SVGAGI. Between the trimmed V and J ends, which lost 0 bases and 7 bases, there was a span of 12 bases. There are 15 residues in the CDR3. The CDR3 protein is CASSYSGQEAEKLFF. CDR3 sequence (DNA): TGTGCCAGCAGTTACTCGGGCCAGGAGGCTGAAAAACTGTTTTTT.

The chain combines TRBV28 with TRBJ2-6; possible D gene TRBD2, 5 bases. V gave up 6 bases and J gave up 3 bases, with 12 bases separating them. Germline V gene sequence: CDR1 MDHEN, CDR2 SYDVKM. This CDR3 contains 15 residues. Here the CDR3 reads CASSPGIVGANVLTF. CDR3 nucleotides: TGTGCCAGCAGCCCGGGAATAGTTGGGGCCAACGTCCTGACTTTC. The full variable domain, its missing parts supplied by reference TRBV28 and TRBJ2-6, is DVKVTQSSRYLVKRTGEKVFLECVQDMDHENMFWYRQDPGLGLRLIYFSYDVKMKEKGDIPEGYSVSREKKERFSLILESASTNQTSMYLCASSPGIVGANVLTFGAGSRLTVL.

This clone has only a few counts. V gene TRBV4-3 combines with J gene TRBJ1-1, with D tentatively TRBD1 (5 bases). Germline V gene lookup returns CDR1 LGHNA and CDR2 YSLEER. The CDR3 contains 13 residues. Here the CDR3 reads CASNGGGSTEAFF. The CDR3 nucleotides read TGCGCTAGTAACGGCGGGGGGAGCACTGAAGCTTTCTTT.

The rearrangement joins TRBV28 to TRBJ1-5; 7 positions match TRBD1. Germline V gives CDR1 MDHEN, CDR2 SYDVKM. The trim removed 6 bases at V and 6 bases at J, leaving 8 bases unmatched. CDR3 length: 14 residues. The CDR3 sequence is CASRETGDGQPQHF. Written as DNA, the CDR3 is TGTGCCAGCAGGGAAACAGGGGACGGTCAGCCCCAGCATTTT.

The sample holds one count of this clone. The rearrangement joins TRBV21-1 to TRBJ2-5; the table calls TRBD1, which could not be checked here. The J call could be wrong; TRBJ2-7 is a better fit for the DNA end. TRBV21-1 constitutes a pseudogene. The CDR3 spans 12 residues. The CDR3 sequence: CASSRATYEQYF. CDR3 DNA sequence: TGTGCCAGCAGCAGGGCCACCTACGAGCAGTACTTC.

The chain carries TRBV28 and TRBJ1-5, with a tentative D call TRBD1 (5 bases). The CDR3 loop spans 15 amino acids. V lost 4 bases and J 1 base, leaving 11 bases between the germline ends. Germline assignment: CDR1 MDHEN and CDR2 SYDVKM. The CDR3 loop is CASSSGQASNQPQHF. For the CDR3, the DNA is TGTGCCAGCAGTTCCGGACAAGCGAGCAATCAGCCCCAGCATTTT.

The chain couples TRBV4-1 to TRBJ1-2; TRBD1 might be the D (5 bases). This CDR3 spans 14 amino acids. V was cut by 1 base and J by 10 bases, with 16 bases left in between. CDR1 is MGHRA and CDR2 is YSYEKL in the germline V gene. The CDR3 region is CASSQGGQIRTYTF. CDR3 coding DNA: TGCGCCAGCAGCCAAGGGGGCCAGATACGGACCTACACCTTC.

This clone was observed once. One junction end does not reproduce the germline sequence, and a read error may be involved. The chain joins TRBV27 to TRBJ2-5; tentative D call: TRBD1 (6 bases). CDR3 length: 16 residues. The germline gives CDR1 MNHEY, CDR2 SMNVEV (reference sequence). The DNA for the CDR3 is TGTGCCCGCAGCCCCCGAACAGGGTTGGAGGCGGAGACCCAGTACTTC. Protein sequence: CARSPRTGLEAETQYF.

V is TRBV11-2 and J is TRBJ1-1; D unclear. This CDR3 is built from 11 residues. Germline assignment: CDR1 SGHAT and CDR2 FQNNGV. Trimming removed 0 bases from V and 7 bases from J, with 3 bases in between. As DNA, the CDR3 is TGTGCCAGCAGCTTAGACAGTGAAGCTTTCTTT. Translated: CASSLDSEAFF.

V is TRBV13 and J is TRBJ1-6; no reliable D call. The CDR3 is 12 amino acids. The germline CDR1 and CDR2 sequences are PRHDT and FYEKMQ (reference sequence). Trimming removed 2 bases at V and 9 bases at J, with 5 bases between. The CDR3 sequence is CASSLYPSPLHF. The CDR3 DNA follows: TGTGCCAGCAGCTTATATCCTTCACCCCTCCACTTT.

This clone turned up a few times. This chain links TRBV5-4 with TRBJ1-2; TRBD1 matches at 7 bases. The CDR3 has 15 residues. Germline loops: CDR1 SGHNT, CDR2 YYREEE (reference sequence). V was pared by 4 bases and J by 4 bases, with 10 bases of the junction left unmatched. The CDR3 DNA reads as TGTGCCAGCAGCGAATGGGACAGTATAAGCTATGGCTACACCTTC. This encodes CASSEWDSISYGYTF.

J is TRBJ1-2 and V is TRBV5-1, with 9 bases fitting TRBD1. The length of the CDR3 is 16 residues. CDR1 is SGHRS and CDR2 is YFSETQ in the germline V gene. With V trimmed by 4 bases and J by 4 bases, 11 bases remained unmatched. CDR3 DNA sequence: TGCGCCAGCAGCGCCCGACGGGACAGGGCTAGCTATGGCTACACCTTC. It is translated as CASSARRDRASYGYTF.

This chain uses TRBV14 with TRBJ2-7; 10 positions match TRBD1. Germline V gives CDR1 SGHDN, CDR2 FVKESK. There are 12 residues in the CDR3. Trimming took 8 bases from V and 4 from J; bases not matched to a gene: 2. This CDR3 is CASGQGVYEQYF. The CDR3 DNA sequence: TGTGCCAGCGGACAGGGGGTGTACGAGCAGTACTTC.

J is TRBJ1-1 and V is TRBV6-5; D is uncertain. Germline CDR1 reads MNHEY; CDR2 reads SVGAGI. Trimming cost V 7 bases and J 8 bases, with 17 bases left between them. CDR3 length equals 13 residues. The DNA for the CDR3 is TGTGCCAGCACGGCGGGATCCCTCGGGGAAGCTTTCTTT. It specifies CASTAGSLGEAFF.

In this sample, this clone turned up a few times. CDR3 region: CASSMTVNTEAFF. For the CDR3, the DNA is TGTGCCAGTAGTATGACAGTGAACACTGAAGCTTTCTTT. The chain joins TRBV19 to TRBJ1-1; TRBD1 is a possible D gene (5 bases). The CDR3 sequence is 13 residues long. In germline, CDR1 is LNHDA, CDR2 SQIVND (reference sequence). V lost 3 bases and J lost 0, with 5 bases in between.

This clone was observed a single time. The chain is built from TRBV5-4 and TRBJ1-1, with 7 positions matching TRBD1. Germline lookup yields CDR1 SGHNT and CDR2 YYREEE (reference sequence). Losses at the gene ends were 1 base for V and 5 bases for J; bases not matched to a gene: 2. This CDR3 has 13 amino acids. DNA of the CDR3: TGTGCCAGCAGCTTGACAGGGGAGACTGAAGCTTTCTTT. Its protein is CASSLTGETEAFF.

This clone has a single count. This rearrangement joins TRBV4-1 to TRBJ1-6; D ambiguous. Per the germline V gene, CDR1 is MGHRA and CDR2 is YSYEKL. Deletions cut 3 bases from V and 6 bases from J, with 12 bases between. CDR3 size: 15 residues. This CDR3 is CASSQHRDLNSPLHF. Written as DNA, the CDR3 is TGCGCCAGCAGCCAGCACCGGGATCTTAATTCACCCCTCCACTTT.

The chain's CDR3 is CASSVVPGGTYEQYF. CDR3 DNA sequence: TGTGCCAGCAGCGTAGTTCCAGGGGGAACCTACGAGCAGTACTTC. The chain links TRBV9 to TRBJ2-7, with 7 bases lining up with TRBD1. Germline values: CDR1 SGDLS, CDR2 YYNGEE. V shed 0 bases and J 2 bases; nucleotides not matched to a gene: 5. This CDR3 is built from 15 residues.

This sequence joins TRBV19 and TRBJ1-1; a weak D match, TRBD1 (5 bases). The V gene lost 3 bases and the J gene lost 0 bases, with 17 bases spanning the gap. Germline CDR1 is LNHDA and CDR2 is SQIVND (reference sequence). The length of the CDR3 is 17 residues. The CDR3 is CASSIVFEGAVNTEAFF. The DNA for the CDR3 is TGTGCCAGTAGTATTGTTTTTGAAGGGGCTGTGAACACTGAAGCTTTCTTT.

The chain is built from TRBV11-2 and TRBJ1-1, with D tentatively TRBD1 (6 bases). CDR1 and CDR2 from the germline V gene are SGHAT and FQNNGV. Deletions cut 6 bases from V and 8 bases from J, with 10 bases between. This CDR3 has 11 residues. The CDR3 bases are TGTGCCAGCAGTTACGGACAGGAAGCTTTCTTT. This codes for CASSYGQEAFF. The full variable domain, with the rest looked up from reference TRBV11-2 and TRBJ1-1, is EAGVAQSPRYKIIEKRQSVAFWCNPISGHATLYWYQQILGQGPKLLIQFQNNGVVDDSQLPKDRFSAERLKGVDSTLKIQPAKLEDSAVYLCASSYGQEAFFGQGTRLTVV.

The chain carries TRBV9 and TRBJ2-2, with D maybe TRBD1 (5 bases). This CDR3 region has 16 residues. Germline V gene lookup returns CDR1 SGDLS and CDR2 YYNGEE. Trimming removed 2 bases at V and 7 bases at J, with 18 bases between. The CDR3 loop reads CASSVEPQGDFGELFF. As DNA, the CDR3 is TGTGCCAGCAGCGTTGAACCCCAGGGTGACTTCGGGGAGCTGTTTTTT. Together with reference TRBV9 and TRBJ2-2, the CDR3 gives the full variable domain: DSGVTQTPKHLITATGQRVTLRCSPRSGDLSVYWYQQSLDQGLQFLIQYYNGEERAKGNILERFSAQQFPDLHSELNLSSLELGDSALYFCASSVEPQGDFGELFFGEGSRLTVL.

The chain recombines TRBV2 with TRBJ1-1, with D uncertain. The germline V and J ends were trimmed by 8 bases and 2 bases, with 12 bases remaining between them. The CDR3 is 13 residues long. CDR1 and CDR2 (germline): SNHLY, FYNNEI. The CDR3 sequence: CASGRGLNTEAFF. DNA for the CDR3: TGTGCCAGCGGCCGGGGTCTCAACACTGAAGCTTTCTTT.

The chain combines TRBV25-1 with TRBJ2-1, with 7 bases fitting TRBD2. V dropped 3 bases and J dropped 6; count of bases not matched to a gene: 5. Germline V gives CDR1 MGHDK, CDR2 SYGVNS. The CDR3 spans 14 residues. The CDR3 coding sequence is TGTGCCAGCAGTGATCCTAGCGGTTTCAATGAGCAGTTCTTC. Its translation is CASSDPSGFNEQFF.